This record concerns one T cell receptor beta chain sequence. Amplification used 60 Vbeta primers and 13 Jbeta primers. Measured with immunoSEQ multiplex PCR; TCRdb has only the in-frame clones, and not every one. The sample holds 200,000 or so clones; approximately 79% are singletons and the top ten take approximately 1.5%. The sample is drawn from a study of cytomegalovirus exposure and HLA in healthy donors. Trimming pared 5 bases from V and 9 bases from J, leaving 17 bases between. The germline V gene has CDR1 MDHEN and CDR2 SYDVKM. This CDR3 is built from 14 residues. The rearrangement uses TRBV28 and TRBJ2-1; the D gene is possibly TRBD1 (5 bases). Sequencing was done on a sample of PBMCs. The clonotype was recovered from a man over 45 in good health and CMV-seronegative. In DNA, the CDR3 is TGTGCCAGCAGTCTCTATCCTGTTAGGGGTGAGCAGTTCTTC. This codes for CASSLYPVRGEQFF.